This TCR beta chain was found in a study of CD8 T cells in Susac syndrome. As for the study in general: Treatment status at blood draw for the Susac syndrome patients was therapy-naive, corticosteroids, or intravenous immunoglobulin alone.

The germline gives CDR1 SEHNR, CDR2 FQNEAQ (reference sequence). V lost 5 bases and J 0 bases, leaving 17 bases between the germline ends. This CDR3 spans 17 amino acids. RNA totalling about 0.5 to 1 ug underwent reverse transcription with random hexamers. TCRdb re-analysed the immunoSEQ multiplex PCR reads in MiXCR, keeping a single row per CDR3 protein. The data show more than 150,000 distinct CDR3 sequences, roughly 95% seen once. The TCR sequence derives from a human donor with Susac syndrome. This sequence joins TRBV7-9 and TRBJ2-1; tentatively, D is TRBD1 (5 bases). Sequenced material: CD4+ T cells from PBMCs. The CDR3 DNA is TGTGCCAGCAGCACGATTGGGGCAGGTCTCTCCTACAATGAGCAGTTCTTC. This translates into CASSTIGAGLSYNEQFF.